One sample yielded the 15 T cell receptor beta chains listed below, sequenced in a study of molecular identifiers for immune sequencing clone quantification. TCRdb re-derived calls from the PCR reads in MiXCR, one entry per CDR3 protein. The sample holds around 480,000 distinct CDR3 sequences; about 22% are singletons and the top ten take around 0.84%. Input material: naive CD8+ T cells from blood, with Jurkat cell RNA spiked in. Subset defined: FACS-sorted CD8+CD4-CCR7+CD45RA+ naive T cells. These receptors came from a human donor in good health. Some libraries in this study had Jurkat cell RNA spiked in.

Concerning this clonotype itself: Lacking the conserved final phenylalanine or tryptophan, this CDR3 likely reflects a read error. The rearrangement joins TRBV6-6 to TRBJ2-7; a weak D match, TRBD1 (6 bases). The CDR3 sequence is 15 residues long. Trimming removed 0 bases from V and 4 bases from J, with 13 bases in between. Germline V CDR1 and CDR2: MNHNY, SVGAGI (reference sequence). The CDR3 loop is CASSYSLDRSYEQYS. CDR3 sequence (DNA): TGTGCCAGCAGTTACTCGCTAGACAGGAGTTACGAGCAGTACTCC.

This clonotype has at least ten counts. V gene TRBV12-3 or TRBV12-4 combines with J gene TRBJ2-6; 12 bases map to TRBD2. V lost 5 bases and J lost 1; bases outside the gene matches: 3. The CDR3 covers 17 residues. Written as DNA, the CDR3 is TGTGCCAGCAGTAGACTAGCGGGAGTATCTGGGGCCAACGTCCTGACTTTC. It encodes CASSRLAGVSGANVLTF.

The chain combines TRBV5-4 with TRBJ2-1, with 7 positions matching TRBD2. This CDR3 has 17 residues. Germline V gene lookup returns CDR1 SGHNT and CDR2 YYREEE (reference sequence). Trimming at V came to 4 bases and at J to 3 bases, leaving 13 bases not matched to a gene. The CDR3 loop reads CASSLGSVGRSYNEQFF. The CDR3 DNA follows: TGTGCCAGCAGCCTTGGGTCGGTCGGGAGGAGCTACAATGAGCAGTTCTTC.

Comment on this clonotype: Since no conserved phenylalanine or tryptophan closes the CDR3, a read error is the likely cause. The chain recombines TRBV20-1 with TRBJ2-1; perhaps TRBD2 as D (6 bases). Between the trimmed V and J ends, which lost 7 bases and 3 bases, there was a span of 19 bases. The CDR3 is 15 residues long. The germline gives CDR1 DFQATT, CDR2 SNEGSKA (reference sequence). DNA for the CDR3: TGCAGTGTCAGGTCGCTAGCGTTGTTCTACAATGAGCAGTTCTCC. Translation gives CSVRSLALFYNEQFS.

This clonotype was observed a few times. The rearrangement links TRBV4-1 to TRBJ1-2; a weak D match, TRBD1 (5 bases). This CDR3 contains 13 residues. The V and J ends lost 1 base and 8 bases respectively, with 11 bases between them. Germline CDR1 and CDR2: MGHRA and YSYEKL. CDR3 DNA: TGCGCCAGCAGCCAAGGCGGGGGGACGGGCTACACCTTC. Its protein is CASSQGGGTGYTF.

The sample holds a few counts of this clonotype. The chain couples TRBV2 to TRBJ1-2; D remains unclear. With 7 bases removed from V and 4 bases from J, the gap between germline ends came to 10 bases. CDR3 length equals 12 residues. From germline, CDR1 is SNHLY and CDR2 FYNNEI. CDR3 DNA sequence: TGTGCCAGCATTTACTTCAGCTATGGCTACACCTTC. It specifies CASIYFSYGYTF.

This clonotype has ten or more counts. The rearrangement uses TRBV24-1 and TRBJ1-2; no clear D. CDR1 is KGHDR, CDR2 SFDVKD, per germline. V was trimmed by 2 bases and J by 5 bases, leaving 8 bases between them. The CDR3 covers 13 residues. In DNA form, the CDR3 reads TGTGCCACCAGTGATTACCAGAATTATGGCTACACCTTC. It encodes CATSDYQNYGYTF.

This clonotype was counted ten times or more. The chain joins TRBV20-1 to TRBJ2-5; D perhaps matches TRBD1 (5 bases). The CDR3 has 13 amino acids. Germline V CDR1 and CDR2: DFQATT, SNEGSKA (reference sequence). V lost 4 bases to trimming and J lost 0 bases, with 9 bases between them. CDR3 sequence: CSAKTAYQETQYF. In DNA form, the CDR3 reads TGCAGTGCTAAGACAGCGTACCAAGAGACCCAGTACTTC.

There are many counts of this clonotype. The rearrangement links TRBV4-3 to TRBJ2-5; D remains ambiguous. V shed 4 bases and J shed 4 bases, with 10 bases lying between them. The CDR3 contains 13 residues. CDR1 LGHNA and CDR2 YSLEER come from the germline V gene. CDR3 coding DNA: TGCGCCAGCAGCCCCAGACGAGGAGAGACCCAGTACTTC. This gives the protein CASSPRRGETQYF.

This clonotype was observed at least ten times. V and J are TRBV9 and TRBJ1-1; TRBD1 is a possible D gene (5 bases). The CDR3 consists of 13 residues. V lost 0 bases and J lost 8, with 11 bases in between. Germline lookup yields CDR1 SGDLS and CDR2 YYNGEE. As DNA, the CDR3 is TGTGCCAGCAGCGTAGCTGATCCAGGGGAAGCTTTCTTT. This sequence encodes CASSVADPGEAFF.

This clonotype was counted a few times. The genes are TRBV20-1 and TRBJ1-4, with 7 bases lining up with TRBD1. Germline CDR1 reads DFQATT; CDR2 reads SNEGSKA (reference sequence). Trimming at V came to 5 bases and at J to 8 bases, leaving 11 bases not matched to a gene. The CDR3 is made up of 14 amino acids. The CDR3 nucleotides are TGCAGTGCTCGCGCGCAGGGGGATAGAGAAAAACTGTTTTTT. Translated, it gives CSARAQGDREKLFF.

This clonotype has more than one count but fewer than ten. V is TRBV10-2 and J is TRBJ1-1; D uncertain. Trimming took off 8 bases at V and 4 bases at J, with 11 bases between the two ends. This CDR3 has 12 residues. Germline V gives CDR1 WSHSY, CDR2 SAAADI. The CDR3 loop is CASGGWGTEAFF. As DNA, the CDR3 is TGCGCCAGCGGAGGCTGGGGCACTGAAGCTTTCTTT.

For this clonotype: A clone one base away is much larger, so this may be a read error. This chain uses TRBV6-5 with TRBJ1-2; unclear D gene. The CDR3 totals 13 residues. CDR1 and CDR2 from the germline V gene are MNHEY and SVGAGI. Here the CDR3 DNA reads TGTGCCAGCAGTCACCGAGTTAACTATAGCTACACCTTC. Amino acid sequence: CASSHRVNYSYTF.

This clonotype was recorded many times. This chain links TRBV6-5 with TRBJ2-3; 8 bases map to TRBD1. J lost 2 bases, V lost 0 bases, and 4 bases had no gene match. CDR3 length: 16 amino acids. CDR1 and CDR2 (germline): MNHEY, SVGAGI. The CDR3, as DNA: TGTGCCAGCAGTTACTCGAGGGACAGGCCCACAGATACGCAGTATTTT. This codes for CASSYSRDRPTDTQYF.

About this clonotype: A clone one base away is much larger, so this may be a read error. The chain has TRBV12-3 or TRBV12-4 and TRBJ2-3; D is unclear. Trimming removed 11 bases at V and 2 bases at J, with 20 bases between. This CDR3 has 15 amino acids. Written as DNA, the CDR3 is TGTGCCGGCACCGAAGGATCAGACCCCACAGATACGCAGTATTTT. Residues: CAGTEGSDPTDTQYF.